The rows below give T cell receptor beta chains drawn from one sample of a study of T cell responses to AZD1222 COVID-19 vaccine. TCRdb keeps only in-frame clones here, not all; method: immunoSEQ multiplex PCR. The sample carries more than 70,000 clones, 87% recorded once. Specimen: peripheral blood, collected 28 days after the second AZD1222 dose. Receptors were obtained from an adult who received the AZD1222 COVID-19 vaccine. The CDR3 runs from the conserved cysteine through the conserved F or W. Fields, in order: V gene, CDR3 length, D gene, clone size, J gene, CDR3 DNA, CDR3 protein. A D gene is named only where the DNA matches it firmly. Rows give clone size only sometimes, using once, few, many, or a class for an expanded clone.

v_call: TRBV12-3/TRBV12-4
cdr3_length: 12
d_call: .
clone_size: .
j_call: TRBJ2-7
cdr3_nt: TGTGCCAGCAGTTCACGGATCTACGAGCAGTACTTC
cdr3_aa: CASSSRIYEQYF

v_call: TRBV21-1
cdr3_length: 22
d_call: .
clone_size: .
j_call: TRBJ2-3
cdr3_nt: TGTGCCAGCAGCAAAGCGGTGTGGGCGGAGGGGCGGTCGGATCATAGCACAGATACGCAGTATTTT
cdr3_aa: CASSKAVWAEGRSDHSTDTQYF

v_call: TRBV6-5
cdr3_length: 14
d_call: .
clone_size: once
j_call: TRBJ1-3
cdr3_nt: TGTGCCAGCAGTTCTGTGGTCGCCGGAAACACCATATATTTT
cdr3_aa: CASSSVVAGNTIYF

v_call: TRBV18
cdr3_length: 14
d_call: TRBD2
clone_size: .
j_call: TRBJ2-7
cdr3_nt: TGTGCCAGCTCACCGACTAGCGGAGCCTACGAGCAGTACTTC
cdr3_aa: CASSPTSGAYEQYF

v_call: TRBV19
cdr3_length: 14
d_call: .
clone_size: few
j_call: TRBJ1-3
cdr3_nt: TGTGCCAGTAGTATTATGGGAACTGGAAACACCATATATTTT
cdr3_aa: CASSIMGTGNTIYF

v_call: TRBV2
cdr3_length: 13
d_call: .
clone_size: .
j_call: TRBJ1-2
cdr3_nt: TGTGCCAGCAGCGACTCAGGGCATGATGGCTACACCTTC
cdr3_aa: CASSDSGHDGYTF

v_call: TRBV18
cdr3_length: 15
d_call: .
clone_size: .
j_call: TRBJ2-7
cdr3_nt: TGTGCCAGCTCACCGGAGGGACCCCGCGGGTACGAGCAGTACTTC
cdr3_aa: CASSPEGPRGYEQYF

v_call: TRBV10-3
cdr3_length: 15
d_call: TRBD1
clone_size: .
j_call: TRBJ1-6
cdr3_nt: TGTGCCATCAGTGACTCACAGGGGGCTAATTCACCCCTCCACTTT
cdr3_aa: CAISDSQGANSPLHF

v_call: TRBV18
cdr3_length: 15
d_call: .
clone_size: .
j_call: TRBJ1-4
cdr3_nt: TGTGCCAGCTCACCACCCGTGGGAGGTAATGAAAAACTGTTTTTT
cdr3_aa: CASSPPVGGNEKLFF

v_call: TRBV11-3
cdr3_length: 15
d_call: TRBD1
clone_size: once
j_call: TRBJ2-1
cdr3_nt: TGTGCCAGCAGCTTAGTTCACAGGGGGGAGGATGAGCAGTTCTTC
cdr3_aa: CASSLVHRGEDEQFF

v_call: TRBV11-2
cdr3_length: 16
d_call: TRBD1
clone_size: .
j_call: TRBJ2-4
cdr3_nt: TGTGCCAGCAGCTTAGGGAAGGGACAGGCCAAAAACATTCAGTACTTC
cdr3_aa: CASSLGKGQAKNIQYF

v_call: TRBV5-8
cdr3_length: 16
d_call: TRBD2
clone_size: .
j_call: TRBJ2-3
cdr3_nt: TGTGCCAGCAGCTTGGGGGCAGGGACTACAACAGATACGCAGTATTTT
cdr3_aa: CASSLGAGTTTDTQYF

v_call: TRBV18
cdr3_length: 15
d_call: TRBD2
clone_size: .
j_call: TRBJ2-7
cdr3_nt: TGTGCCAGCTCCCCGACGGTAGCGGGATTGTACGAGCAGTACTTC
cdr3_aa: CASSPTVAGLYEQYF

v_call: TRBV5-3
cdr3_length: 20
d_call: TRBD1
clone_size: .
j_call: TRBJ1-1
cdr3_nt: TGTGCCAGAAGCCCAAACCAAACTCAGCCGGGACAGGTACCCGGTAAGAAAGCTTTCTTT
cdr3_aa: CARSPNQTQPGQVPGKKAFF

v_call: TRBV18
cdr3_length: 14
d_call: .
clone_size: .
j_call: TRBJ1-2
cdr3_nt: TGTGCCAGCTCACCCTCCGGATATAACTATGGCTACACCTTC
cdr3_aa: CASSPSGYNYGYTF

v_call: TRBV11-2
cdr3_length: 13
d_call: .
clone_size: .
j_call: TRBJ2-7
cdr3_nt: TGTGCCAGCGGCCAGGGCCCCCGCTACGAGCAGTACTTC
cdr3_aa: CASGQGPRYEQYF

v_call: TRBV7-9
cdr3_length: 16
d_call: .
clone_size: .
j_call: TRBJ1-3
cdr3_nt: TGTGCCAGCAGCCCCGGCCTCGGGCAGTTTATCGTGCCCATATATTTT
cdr3_aa: CASSPGLGQFIVPIYF

v_call: TRBV7-3
cdr3_length: 17
d_call: TRBD2
clone_size: .
j_call: TRBJ2-3
cdr3_nt: TGTGCCAGCAGCAAACTAGCGGGAAGGACCGGGGCAGATACGCAGTATTTT
cdr3_aa: CASSKLAGRTGADTQYF

v_call: TRBV6-5
cdr3_length: 15
d_call: .
clone_size: .
j_call: TRBJ2-3
cdr3_nt: TGTGCCAGCAGACCTGACAGGTTCTCCACAGATACGCAGTATTTT
cdr3_aa: CASRPDRFSTDTQYF

v_call: TRBV7-3
cdr3_length: 14
d_call: .
clone_size: .
j_call: TRBJ2-2
cdr3_nt: TGTGCCAGCAGCTTAACGGGGTTCACCGGGGAGCTGTTTTTT
cdr3_aa: CASSLTGFTGELFF

v_call: TRBV10-3
cdr3_length: 15
d_call: TRBD2
clone_size: .
j_call: TRBJ2-7
cdr3_nt: TGTGCCACGCAGGTCGGGTCCGCCGGGGGGTACGAGCAGTACTTC
cdr3_aa: CATQVGSAGGYEQYF

v_call: TRBV25-1
cdr3_length: 15
d_call: TRBD1
clone_size: .
j_call: TRBJ1-2
cdr3_nt: TGTGCCAGCAGTGCCCGGGACAGGAATAACTATGGCTACACCTTC
cdr3_aa: CASSARDRNNYGYTF

v_call: TRBV3-1/TRBV3-2
cdr3_length: 14
d_call: TRBD1
clone_size: once
j_call: TRBJ1-1
cdr3_nt: TGTGCCAGCAGCCGGGGACAGGGGGGCACTGAAGCTTTCTTT
cdr3_aa: CASSRGQGGTEAFF

v_call: TRBV19
cdr3_length: 15
d_call: .
clone_size: .
j_call: TRBJ1-4
cdr3_nt: TGTGCCAGTAGTATAGTTGGAGCAACTAATGAAAAACTGTTTTTT
cdr3_aa: CASSIVGATNEKLFF

v_call: TRBV14
cdr3_length: 16
d_call: .
clone_size: .
j_call: TRBJ2-3
cdr3_nt: TGTGCCAGCAGCCTCCGGTCCAGGGGGGGGCCAGATACGCAGTATTTT
cdr3_aa: CASSLRSRGGPDTQYF

v_call: TRBV15
cdr3_length: 18
d_call: .
clone_size: .
j_call: TRBJ2-2
cdr3_nt: TGTGCCACCAGCTGGGTCCTGCAGGGGGGTCGTATCACCGGGGAGCTGTTTTTT
cdr3_aa: CATSWVLQGGRITGELFF

v_call: TRBV11-2
cdr3_length: 15
d_call: .
clone_size: .
j_call: TRBJ1-5
cdr3_nt: TGTGCCAGCAGCTTAGTCGCTGGTCCGGCGCAGCCCCAGCATTTT
cdr3_aa: CASSLVAGPAQPQHF

v_call: TRBV7-2
cdr3_length: 15
d_call: TRBD1
clone_size: .
j_call: TRBJ1-1
cdr3_nt: TGTGCCAGCAGCTCAAACCCGACAGGGGGCACTGAAGCTTTCTTT
cdr3_aa: CASSSNPTGGTEAFF

v_call: TRBV19
cdr3_length: 15
d_call: .
clone_size: .
j_call: TRBJ1-5
cdr3_nt: TGTGCCAGTAGTATAGGGACCGAGGGAATTCAGCCCCAGCATTTT
cdr3_aa: CASSIGTEGIQPQHF

v_call: TRBV29-1
cdr3_length: 14
d_call: TRBD1
clone_size: .
j_call: TRBJ2-7
cdr3_nt: TGCAGCGTTGAAGGTGAACAGGGGGCAGGGGAGCAGTACTTC
cdr3_aa: CSVEGEQGAGEQYF

v_call: TRBV7-6
cdr3_length: 13
d_call: .
clone_size: .
j_call: TRBJ2-3
cdr3_nt: TGTGCCAGCAGCTTCCAGGGCCCAGATACGCAGTATTTT
cdr3_aa: CASSFQGPDTQYF

v_call: TRBV4-1
cdr3_length: 16
d_call: .
clone_size: .
j_call: TRBJ2-1
cdr3_nt: TGCGCCAGCAGCCAAGATAGGACGGCAGGGGTGAATGAGCAGTTCTTC
cdr3_aa: CASSQDRTAGVNEQFF

v_call: TRBV10-3
cdr3_length: 14
d_call: TRBD1
clone_size: once
j_call: TRBJ1-1
cdr3_nt: TGTGCCATCAGGACCCAGGGGGCGAACACTGAAGCTTTCTTT
cdr3_aa: CAIRTQGANTEAFF

v_call: TRBV7-9
cdr3_length: 13
d_call: .
clone_size: once
j_call: TRBJ2-3
cdr3_nt: TGTGCCAGCAGCTTAAACGGGCCCTATACGCAGTATTTT
cdr3_aa: CASSLNGPYTQYF

v_call: TRBV6-6
cdr3_length: 13
d_call: .
clone_size: few
j_call: TRBJ2-5
cdr3_nt: TGTGCCAGCCGCAGGGCGGGGAAAGAGACCCAGTACTTC
cdr3_aa: CASRRAGKETQYF

v_call: TRBV27
cdr3_length: 14
d_call: .
clone_size: .
j_call: TRBJ2-1
cdr3_nt: TGTGCCAGCAGTTTATCACTGCCGGGCAATGAGCAGTTCTTC
cdr3_aa: CASSLSLPGNEQFF